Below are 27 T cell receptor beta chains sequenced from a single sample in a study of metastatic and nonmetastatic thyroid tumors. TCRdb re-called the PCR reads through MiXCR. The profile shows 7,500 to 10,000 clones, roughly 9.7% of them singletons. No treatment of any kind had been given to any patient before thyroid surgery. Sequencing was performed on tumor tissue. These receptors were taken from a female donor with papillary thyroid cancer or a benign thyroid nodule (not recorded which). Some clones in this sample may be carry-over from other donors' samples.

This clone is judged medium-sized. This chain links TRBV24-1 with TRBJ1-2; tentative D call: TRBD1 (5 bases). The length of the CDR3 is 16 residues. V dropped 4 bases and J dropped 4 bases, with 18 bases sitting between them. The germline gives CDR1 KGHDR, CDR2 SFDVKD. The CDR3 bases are TGTGCCACCAGTGACACCGGGACCCAGGGATTCTATGGCTACACCTTC. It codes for CATSDTGTQGFYGYTF.

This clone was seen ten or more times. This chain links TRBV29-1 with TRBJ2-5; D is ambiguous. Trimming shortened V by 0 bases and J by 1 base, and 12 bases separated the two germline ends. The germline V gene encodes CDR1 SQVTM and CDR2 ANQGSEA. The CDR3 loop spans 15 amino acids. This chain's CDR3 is CSVEDRFNSQETQYF. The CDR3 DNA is TGCAGCGTTGAAGATAGGTTTAACAGCCAAGAGACCCAGTACTTC.

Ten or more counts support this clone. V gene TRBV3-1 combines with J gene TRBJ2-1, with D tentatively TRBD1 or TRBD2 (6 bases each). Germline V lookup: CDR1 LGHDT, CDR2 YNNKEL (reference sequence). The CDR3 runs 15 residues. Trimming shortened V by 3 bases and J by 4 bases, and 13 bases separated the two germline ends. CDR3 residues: CASSQKGGGYNEQFF. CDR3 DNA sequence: TGTGCCAGCAGCCAGAAGGGGGGCGGGTACAATGAGCAGTTCTTC.

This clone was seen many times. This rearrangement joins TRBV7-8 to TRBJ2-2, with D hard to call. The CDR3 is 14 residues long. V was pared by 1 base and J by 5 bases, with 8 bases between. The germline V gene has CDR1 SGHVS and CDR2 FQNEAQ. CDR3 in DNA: TGTGCCAGCAGCTTAGTGGGTCAAACCGGGGAGCTGTTTTTT. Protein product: CASSLVGQTGELFF.

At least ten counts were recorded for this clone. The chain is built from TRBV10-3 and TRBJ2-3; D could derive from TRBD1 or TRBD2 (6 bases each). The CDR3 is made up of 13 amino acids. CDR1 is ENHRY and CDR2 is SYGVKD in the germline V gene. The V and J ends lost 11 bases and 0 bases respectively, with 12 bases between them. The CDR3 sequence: CASGGQSTDTQYF. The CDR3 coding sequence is TGTGCCTCCGGGGGCCAGAGCACAGATACGCAGTATTTT.

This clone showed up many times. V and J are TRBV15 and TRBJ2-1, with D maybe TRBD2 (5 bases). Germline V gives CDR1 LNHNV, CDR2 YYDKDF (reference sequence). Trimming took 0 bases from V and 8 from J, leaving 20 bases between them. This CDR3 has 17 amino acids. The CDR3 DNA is TGTGCCACCAGCAGAGATGCCTCTAGCCCAATCGGCGATGAGCAGTTCTTC. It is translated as CATSRDASSPIGDEQFF.

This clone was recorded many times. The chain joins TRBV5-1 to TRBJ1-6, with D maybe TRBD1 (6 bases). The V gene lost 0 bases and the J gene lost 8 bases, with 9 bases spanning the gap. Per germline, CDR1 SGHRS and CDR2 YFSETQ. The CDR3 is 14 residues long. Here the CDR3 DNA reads TGCGCCAGCAGCTTGGATTCAGGGGATTCACCCCTCCACTTT. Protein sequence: CASSLDSGDSPLHF.

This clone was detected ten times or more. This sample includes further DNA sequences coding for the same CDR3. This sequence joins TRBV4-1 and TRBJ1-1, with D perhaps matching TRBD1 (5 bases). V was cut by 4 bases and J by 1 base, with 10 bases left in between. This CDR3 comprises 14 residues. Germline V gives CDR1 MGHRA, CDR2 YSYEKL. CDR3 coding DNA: TGCGCCAGCAGCCTGGCGGGGGGGAACACTGAAGCTTTCTTT. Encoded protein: CASSLAGGNTEAFF.

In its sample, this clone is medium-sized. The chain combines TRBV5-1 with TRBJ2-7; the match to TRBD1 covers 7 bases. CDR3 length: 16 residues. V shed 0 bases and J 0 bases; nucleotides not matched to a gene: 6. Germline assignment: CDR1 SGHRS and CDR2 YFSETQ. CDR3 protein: CASSLGGTAISYEQYF. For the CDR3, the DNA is TGCGCCAGCAGCTTGGGTGGGACAGCAATCTCCTACGAGCAGTACTTC. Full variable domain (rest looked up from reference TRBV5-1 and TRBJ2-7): KAGVTQTPRYLIKTRGQQVTLSCSPISGHRSVSWYQQTPGQGLQFLFEYFSETQRNKGNFPGRFSGRQFSNSRSEMNVSTLELGDSALYLCASSLGGTAISYEQYFGPGTRLTVT.

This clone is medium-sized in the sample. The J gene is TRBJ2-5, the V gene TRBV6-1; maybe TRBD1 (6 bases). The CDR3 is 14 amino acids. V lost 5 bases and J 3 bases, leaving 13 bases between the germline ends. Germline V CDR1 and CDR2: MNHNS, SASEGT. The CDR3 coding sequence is TGTGCCAGCAGTCGATCCCCAGGGGAAGAGACCCAGTACTTC. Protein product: CASSRSPGEETQYF.

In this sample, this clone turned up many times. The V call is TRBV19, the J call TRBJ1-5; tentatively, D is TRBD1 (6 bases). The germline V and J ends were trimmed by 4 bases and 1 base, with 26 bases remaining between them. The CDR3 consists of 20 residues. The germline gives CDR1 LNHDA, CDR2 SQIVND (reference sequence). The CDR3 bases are TGTGCCAGTAGTACACCTTCCGGGGGCAGGGAAAAGTGGAGCAATCAGCCCCAGCATTTT. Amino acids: CASSTPSGGREKWSNQPQHF.

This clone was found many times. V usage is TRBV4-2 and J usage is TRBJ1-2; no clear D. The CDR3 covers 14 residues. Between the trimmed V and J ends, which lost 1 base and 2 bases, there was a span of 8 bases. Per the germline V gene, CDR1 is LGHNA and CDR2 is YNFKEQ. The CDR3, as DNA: TGTGCCAGCAGCCAAGGGCTCGGGAACTATGGCTACACCTTC. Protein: CASSQGLGNYGYTF.

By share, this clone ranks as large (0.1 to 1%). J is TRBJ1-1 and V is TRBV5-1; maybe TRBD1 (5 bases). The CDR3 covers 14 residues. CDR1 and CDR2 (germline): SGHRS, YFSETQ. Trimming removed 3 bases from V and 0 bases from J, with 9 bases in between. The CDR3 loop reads CASSWGRVNTEAFF. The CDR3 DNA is TGCGCCAGCAGCTGGGGACGGGTGAACACTGAAGCTTTCTTT.

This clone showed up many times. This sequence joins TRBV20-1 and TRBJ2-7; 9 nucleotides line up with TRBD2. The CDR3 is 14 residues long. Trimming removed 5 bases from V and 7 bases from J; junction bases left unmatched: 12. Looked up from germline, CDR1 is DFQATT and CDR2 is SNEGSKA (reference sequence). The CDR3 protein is CSAGTGTSILEQYV. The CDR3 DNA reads TGCAGTGCTGGAACCGGGACTAGCATTTTGGAGCAGTACGTC.

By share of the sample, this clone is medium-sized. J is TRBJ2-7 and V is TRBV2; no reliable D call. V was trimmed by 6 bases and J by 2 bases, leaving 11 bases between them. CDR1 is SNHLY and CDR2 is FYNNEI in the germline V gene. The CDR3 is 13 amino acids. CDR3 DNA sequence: TGTGCCAGCAGCGATCGTGAAGCCTACGAGCAGTACTTC. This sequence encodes CASSDREAYEQYF. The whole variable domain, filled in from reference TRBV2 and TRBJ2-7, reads EPEVTQTPSHQVTQMGQEVILRCVPISNHLYFYWYRQILGQKVEFLVSFYNNEISEKSEIFDDQFSVERPDGSNFTLKIRSTKLEDSAMYFCASSDREAYEQYFGPGTRLTVT.

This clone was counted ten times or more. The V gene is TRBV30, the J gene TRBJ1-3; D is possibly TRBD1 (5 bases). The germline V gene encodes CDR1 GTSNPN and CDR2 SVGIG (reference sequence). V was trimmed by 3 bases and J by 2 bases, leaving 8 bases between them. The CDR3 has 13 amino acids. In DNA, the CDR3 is TGTGCCTGGAGGGCCAGGGCTGGAAACACCATATATTTT. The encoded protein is CAWRARAGNTIYF.

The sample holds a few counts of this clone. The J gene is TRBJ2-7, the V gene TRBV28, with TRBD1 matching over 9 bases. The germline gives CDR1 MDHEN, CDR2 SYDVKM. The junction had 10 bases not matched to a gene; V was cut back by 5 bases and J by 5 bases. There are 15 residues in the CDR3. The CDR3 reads CASSHTGTGIHEQYV. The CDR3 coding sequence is TGTGCCAGCAGTCATACGGGGACAGGGATCCACGAGCAGTACGTC.

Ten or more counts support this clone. The CDR3 protein is CASSVAPLQEGVTTNEKLFF. The DNA of the CDR3 is TGTGCCAGCAGCGTAGCCCCCCTACAGGAGGGCGTTACAACTAATGAAAAACTGTTTTTT. V is TRBV9 and J is TRBJ1-4; D is perhaps TRBD1 (5 bases). Trimming took 0 bases from V and 0 from J, leaving 21 bases between them. This CDR3 has 20 amino acids. Germline CDR1 SGDLS, CDR2 YYNGEE.

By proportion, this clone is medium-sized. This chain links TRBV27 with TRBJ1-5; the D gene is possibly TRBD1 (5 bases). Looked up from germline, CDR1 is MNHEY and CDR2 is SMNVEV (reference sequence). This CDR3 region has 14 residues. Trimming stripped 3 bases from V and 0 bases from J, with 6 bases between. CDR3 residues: CASSFDSSNQPQHF. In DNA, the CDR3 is TGTGCCAGCAGTTTTGACAGTAGCAATCAGCCCCAGCATTTT.

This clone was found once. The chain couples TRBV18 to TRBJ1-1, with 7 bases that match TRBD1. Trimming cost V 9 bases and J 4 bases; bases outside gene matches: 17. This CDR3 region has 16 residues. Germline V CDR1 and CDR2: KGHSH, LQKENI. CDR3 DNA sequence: TGTGCCAGTTCCCCGGAAAATACACAGGGGCGCACTGAAGCTTTCTTT. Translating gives CASSPENTQGRTEAFF.

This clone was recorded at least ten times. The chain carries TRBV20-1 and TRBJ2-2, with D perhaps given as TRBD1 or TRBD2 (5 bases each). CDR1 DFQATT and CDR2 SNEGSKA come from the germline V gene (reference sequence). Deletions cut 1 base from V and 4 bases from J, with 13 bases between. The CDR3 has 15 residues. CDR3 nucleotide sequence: TGCAGTGCTAGAGCCCGGGGCGCGGGCACCGGGGAGCTGTTTTTT. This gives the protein CSARARGAGTGELFF.

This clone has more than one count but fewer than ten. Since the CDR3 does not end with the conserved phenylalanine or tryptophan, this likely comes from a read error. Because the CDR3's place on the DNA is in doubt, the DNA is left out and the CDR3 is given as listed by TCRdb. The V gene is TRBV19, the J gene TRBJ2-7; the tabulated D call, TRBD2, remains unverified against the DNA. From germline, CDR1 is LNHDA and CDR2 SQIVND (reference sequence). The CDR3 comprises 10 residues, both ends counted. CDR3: CASMPGGLRG.

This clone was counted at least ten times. The CDR3: CSVEPGVRTDTQYF. The CDR3 nucleotides are TGCAGCGTTGAGCCGGGAGTACGCACAGATACGCAGTATTTT. The chain is built from TRBV29-1 and TRBJ2-3; the D gene is possibly TRBD2 (6 bases). CDR1 and CDR2 from the germline V gene are SQVTM and ANQGSEA. This CDR3 has 14 residues. Trimming took 3 bases from V and 1 from J, leaving 11 bases between them.

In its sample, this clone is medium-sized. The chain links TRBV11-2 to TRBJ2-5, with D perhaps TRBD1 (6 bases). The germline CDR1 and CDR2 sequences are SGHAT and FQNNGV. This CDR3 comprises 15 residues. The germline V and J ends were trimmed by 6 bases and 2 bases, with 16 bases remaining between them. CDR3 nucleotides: TGTGCCAGCAGAGGGATGGGGGCCAATCAAGAGACCCAGTACTTC. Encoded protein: CASRGMGANQETQYF.

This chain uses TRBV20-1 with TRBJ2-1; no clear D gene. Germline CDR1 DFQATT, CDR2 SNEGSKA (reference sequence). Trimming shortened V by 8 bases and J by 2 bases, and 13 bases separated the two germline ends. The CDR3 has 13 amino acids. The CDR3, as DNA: TGCAGTTCTCGAGAAGGAACCTACAATGAGCAGTTCTTC. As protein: CSSREGTYNEQFF.

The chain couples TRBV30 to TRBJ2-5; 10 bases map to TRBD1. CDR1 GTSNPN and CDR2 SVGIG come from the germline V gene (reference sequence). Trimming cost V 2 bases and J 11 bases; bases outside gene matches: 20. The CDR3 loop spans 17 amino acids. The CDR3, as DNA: TGTGCCTGGAGTTTTCCTTTACCGGGACAGGGGATGGATACTCAGTACTTC. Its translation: CAWSFPLPGQGMDTQYF.

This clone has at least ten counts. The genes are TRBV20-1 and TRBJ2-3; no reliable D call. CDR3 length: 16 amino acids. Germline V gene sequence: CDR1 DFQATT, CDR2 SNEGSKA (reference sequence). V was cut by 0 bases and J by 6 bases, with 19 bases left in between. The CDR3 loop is CSARDTGGKGSDTQYF. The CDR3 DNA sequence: TGCAGTGCTAGAGATACCGGCGGCAAAGGTTCGGATACGCAGTATTTT.